This T cell receptor beta chain was sequenced for a study of control samples from healthy donors and cancer patients. Only in-frame clones appear in the TCRdb table, and some are missing; sequencing was by immunoSEQ multiplex PCR. The sample carries about 100,000 clones, 70% to 85% recorded once. This CDR3 has 15 residues. The germline CDR1 and CDR2 sequences are SGHAT and FQNNGV. Trimming took off 0 bases at V and 2 bases at J, with 8 bases between the two ends. This receptor was identified in a man between 18 and 29 years old in good health. Input material: blood. The chain employs TRBV11-2 and TRBJ2-1; D remains ambiguous. The CDR3 DNA is TGTGCCAGCAGCTTAGATTGGGGTCCCTACAATGAGCAGTTCTTC. It is translated as CASSLDWGPYNEQFF.